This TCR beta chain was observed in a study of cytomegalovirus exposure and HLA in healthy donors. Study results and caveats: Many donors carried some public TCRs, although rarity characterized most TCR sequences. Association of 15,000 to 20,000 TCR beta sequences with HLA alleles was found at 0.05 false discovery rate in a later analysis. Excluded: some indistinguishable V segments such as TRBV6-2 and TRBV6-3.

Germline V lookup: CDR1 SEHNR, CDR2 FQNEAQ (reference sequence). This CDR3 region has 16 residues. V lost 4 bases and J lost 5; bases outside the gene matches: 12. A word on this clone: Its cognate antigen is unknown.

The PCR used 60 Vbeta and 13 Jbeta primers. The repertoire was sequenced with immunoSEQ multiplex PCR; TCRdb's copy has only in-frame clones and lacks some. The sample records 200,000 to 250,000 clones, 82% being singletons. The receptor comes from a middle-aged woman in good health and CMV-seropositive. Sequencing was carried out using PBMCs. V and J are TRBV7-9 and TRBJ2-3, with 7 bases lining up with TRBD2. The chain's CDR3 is CASSWALAARRDTQYF. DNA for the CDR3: TGTGCCAGCAGCTGGGCGCTAGCGGCCCGTCGAGATACGCAGTATTTT.